This T cell receptor beta chain originates from a study of cytomegalovirus exposure and HLA in healthy donors. Study-wide results and limits: As a later analysis showed, a missense DCLRE1C variant was linked to trimming of TCR beta V- and J-genes. In a later analysis, specific HLA alleles were associated with about 18,000 TCR beta sequences at a 0.05 false discovery rate.

This clone was seen a few times. Its specificity is unknown. Germline CDR1 is LGHNT and CDR2 is FRNRAP. CDR3 length: 14 residues. V was pared by 6 bases and J by 4 bases, with 4 bases of the junction left unmatched. Each donor was healthy, and each was a bone marrow donor. In the PCR, 60 Vbeta and 13 Jbeta primers were used. Sequencing used immunoSEQ multiplex PCR; TCRdb keeps in-frame clones, though not all of them. The table includes about 200,000 clones, 10% to 15% detected once. The chain carries TRBV12-5 and TRBJ2-5; 11 positions agree with TRBD2. The source of this sequence is a man aged 45 to 65 in good health and CMV-seropositive. What was sequenced was PBMCs. The CDR3 is CASGLGTSGETQYF. The DNA of the CDR3 is TGTGCTAGTGGACTCGGGACTAGCGGAGAGACCCAGTACTTC.